The present TCR beta chain was sequenced within a study of blood T cell repertoires in COVID-19 (TCRdb year 2020). About the investigation overall: Collaborator samples came from the United States, Italy and Spain and covered acute and convalescent phases of COVID-19. The samples were drawn from the first 160 participants of the ongoing ImmuneRACE study and from more than 1,000 subjects provided by 6 global collaborators. Where available, HLA class I and class II types were taken from metadata supplied by the sample provider and were not determined by assay-based typing. A de-identified subject ID, COVID-19 status, age in years and sex were almost always included in the sample metadata. The prospective study material was composed of cDNA or gDNA derived from T cells, B-cell-depleted T cells, or PBMCs. Subjects who had been exposed to COVID-19, were actively infected with it, or had recovered from it provided the deeply sampled blood TCRbeta repertoires that made up the dataset. The repertoires were released in a freely available public database intended as a resource for research on the immune response to SARS-CoV-2. The study at large found these results: How much clinical and demographic metadata was included differed by source and by participant, and the metadata was provided uncurated.

TCRbeta CDR3 regions were amplified from genomic DNA by means of the immunoSEQ Assay, a bias-controlled multiplex PCR. For the original study's pipeline: The number of nucleated cells in each sample was estimated by amplification of reference gene primers within the assay. To quantify the absolute abundance of each unique TCRbeta CDR3 rearrangement, sequence reads were collapsed and filtered. Productive Simpson clonality was computed per sample as the square root of Simpson's diversity index over productive rearrangements. Entries here come from immuneACCESS through TCRdb and include only in-frame sequences with V and J called. Some clones fail to appear in such tables; in the studies checked, an unresolved V gene covers under half of the shortfall, and the cause of the remainder is unknown. V and J calls and clone size follow that table, whereas D and trimming were derived from the DNA. A total of approximately 130,000 clones appear in this sample, roughly 91% of them only once. The ten largest clones represent over 1.5% of the sample.

Collaborating institutions collected whole blood in K2EDTA tubes following their own protocols. For TCRbeta analysis, collaborator samples were shipped as frozen whole blood, as isolated PBMCs, or as DNA extracted from either sample type. On this clone: There is no known antigen for this receptor. No base qualities exist here, and no much larger clone lies one base off it.

The junction shows trimming of 4 bases on V and 5 bases on J, plus 17 bases between the germline ends. Reading the germline V gene (reference sequence) gives CDR1 LGHDT and CDR2 YNNKEL. From the cysteine up to the phenylalanine, the CDR3 has a length of 15 residues. Of the read, only the CDR3 DNA is kept; its 45 bases are in frame from base 1. Recombination joined TRBV3-1 (or the pseudogene TRBV3-2) with TRBJ2-5, with TRBD1 perhaps the D gene, on 5 matching bases. This receptor was taken from a human donor in a cohort sampled during active COVID-19. What was sequenced was peripheral blood. CDR3 protein: CASSPWRRGQETQYF. The sequenced DNA is TGTGCCAGCAGCCCGTGGAGAAGGGGCCAGGAGACCCAGTACTTC.